This T cell receptor beta chain was documented in a study of blood T cell repertoires in COVID-19. The germline V and J ends were trimmed by 3 bases and 4 bases, with 6 bases remaining between them. The germline gives CDR1 SNHLY, CDR2 FYNNEI. The CDR3 totals 12 residues. Sequencing was performed with immunoSEQ multiplex PCR; in TCRdb, only in-frame clones are kept and a portion is missing. Here the sample spans around 190,000 clones, approximately 80% being singletons. The sequenced sample was peripheral blood. This clonotype was sampled from a human donor in a cohort sampled during active COVID-19. This chain joins TRBV2 and TRBJ1-2; maybe TRBD1 (5 bases). The CDR3: CASSEGGYGYTF. The CDR3 nucleotides are TGTGCCAGCAGTGAGGGGGGCTATGGCTACACCTTC.